The sample holds many counts of the clone carrying this T cell receptor (beta chain). Its antigen remains unknown. Time point described: sample taken at primary tumor resection. TCRdb analysed the 5' RACE reads with MiXCR anew, one entry per CDR3 protein. The sample contains 6,500 to 10,000 distinct CDR3 sequences, approximately 6.8% of which appear only once. Germline V gene data show CDR1 as KGHSH and CDR2 as LQKENI. This CDR3 has 15 residues. Trimming removed 6 bases from V and 3 bases from J, with 15 bases in between. These data belong to a study of spatial heterogeneity in lung cancer. General study results and limits: The number of expanded tumor alpha and beta chains correlated with mutation number.

This TCR was recovered from a male donor with early-stage non-small cell lung cancer. The chain couples TRBV18 to TRBJ2-1; tentatively, D is TRBD2 (6 bases). Specimen: lung tumor tissue, collected at surgery. In DNA, the CDR3 is TGTGCCAGCTCTCCGACCGGGACTCTCTACAATGAGCAGTTCTTC. Translated: CASSPTGTLYNEQFF.